Below, 23 T cell receptor beta chains from the same sample are listed, as sequenced in a study of response to subunit inactivated influenza vaccine. TCRdb processed the RT-PCR reads anew with MiXCR; each CDR3 protein has one entry. Here the sample spans just under 250,000 distinct CDR3 sequences, 9% to 15% being singletons. This material consisted of non-naive T cells sorted from PBMCs, taken 14 days before vaccination. The receptors stem from a man aged 50-59 years who received an inactivated influenza vaccine.

There are a few counts of this clonotype. The chain employs TRBV10-2 and TRBJ1-3, with D perhaps matching TRBD1 (5 bases). V was trimmed by 2 bases and J by 1 base, leaving 12 bases between them. Germline loops: CDR1 WSHSY, CDR2 SAAADI. The CDR3 is made up of 16 amino acids. The CDR3 coding sequence is TGCGCCAGCAGTGAGATGGGACGCTTATCTGGAAACACCATATATTTT. Its translation is CASSEMGRLSGNTIYF.

V and J are TRBV7-9 and TRBJ1-3; weak D call: TRBD1 (5 bases). V gave up 5 bases and J gave up 1 base, with 9 bases separating them. The V gene's germline CDR1 is SEHNR and CDR2 FQNEAQ (reference sequence). The CDR3 spans 14 residues. The CDR3 bases are TGTGCCAGCAGCCCAGGGACGTCTGGAAACACCATATATTTT. Translation: CASSPGTSGNTIYF.

This clonotype was observed a handful of times. This chain joins TRBV28 and TRBJ1-6; D not resolved. This CDR3 is 14 amino acids long. V lost 9 bases, J lost 0 bases, and 9 bases lay in between. From germline, CDR1 is MDHEN and CDR2 SYDVKM. This CDR3 is CASAPVSYNSPLHF. In DNA, the CDR3 is TGTGCCAGTGCTCCCGTCTCCTATAATTCACCCCTCCACTTT.

This clonotype was detected only a few times. V usage is TRBV10-2 and J usage is TRBJ2-7; D ambiguous. Deletions cut 3 bases from V and 2 bases from J, with 8 bases between. CDR3 length: 13 amino acids. Looked up from germline, CDR1 is WSHSY and CDR2 is SAAADI. The CDR3 coding sequence is TGCGCCAGCAGTGAAACCGGCCCCTACGAGCAGTACTTC. Its translation is CASSETGPYEQYF.

This clonotype occurred a few times. The rearrangement uses TRBV6-2 or TRBV6-3 and TRBJ1-1; 8 bases align to TRBD1. V was pared by 7 bases and J by 1 base, with 8 bases of the junction left unmatched. Germline V gives CDR1 MNHEY, CDR2 SVGEGT. CDR3 size: 15 residues. The CDR3 loop reads CASNGQGRRNTEAFF. CDR3 bases: TGTGCCAGCAACGGACAGGGTAGGAGGAACACTGAAGCTTTCTTT.

This clonotype was counted a few times. This chain joins TRBV4-3 and TRBJ2-3, with 10 bases lining up with TRBD2. CDR3 length equals 18 residues. Looked up from germline, CDR1 is LGHNA and CDR2 is YSLEER. V trimming: 3 bases; J trimming: 2 bases; junction bases outside the gene matches: 11. CDR3 protein: CASSQGIIAGGSTDTQYF. The CDR3 DNA reads TGCGCCAGCAGCCAGGGCATAATAGCGGGAGGTTCCACAGATACGCAGTATTTT.

This clonotype was seen a few times. This chain connects TRBV20-1 to TRBJ2-3; 13 bases agree with TRBD2. This CDR3 spans 17 amino acids. CDR1 is DFQATT and CDR2 is SNEGSKA in the germline V gene (reference sequence). Trimming removed 2 bases from V and 6 bases from J; junction bases left unmatched: 11. DNA of the CDR3: TGCAGTGCTAGATTACTAGCGGGGGGGCTTGGCTTTGATACGCAGTATTTT. Translating gives CSARLLAGGLGFDTQYF.

Only a few counts were recorded for this clonotype. This sequence joins TRBV20-1 and TRBJ2-2; 7 positions match TRBD2. The CDR3 runs to 13 residues. Germline loops: CDR1 DFQATT, CDR2 SNEGSKA (reference sequence). J was trimmed by 7 bases and V by 3 bases; bases with no gene match: 5. CDR3 in DNA: TGCAGTGCTAGGAGACTAGCCCTCGGGGAGCTGTTTTTT. Its protein product is CSARRLALGELFF.

This clonotype has a count of ten or more. This chain uses TRBV5-1 with TRBJ2-1; D is undetermined. This CDR3 is built from 15 residues. Trimming removed 3 bases from V and 5 bases from J, with 15 bases in between. Germline V CDR1 and CDR2: SGHRS, YFSETQ. The CDR3 is CASSSSRVRHNEQFF. In DNA, the CDR3 is TGCGCCAGCAGCTCTTCTAGGGTTCGGCACAATGAGCAGTTCTTC.

This clonotype was observed a few times. V and J are TRBV29-1 and TRBJ1-4; D is ambiguous. Per germline, CDR1 SQVTM and CDR2 ANQGSEA. The length of the CDR3 is 13 residues. Trimming shortened V by 2 bases and J by 10 bases, and 14 bases separated the two germline ends. CDR3 region: CSVEWPEGGKLFF. CDR3 DNA sequence: TGCAGCGTTGAATGGCCGGAGGGTGGAAAACTGTTTTTT.

Many counts were recorded for this clonotype. The chain is built from TRBV5-1 and TRBJ2-1; 11 bases align to TRBD1. The CDR3 is 16 residues long. After removal of 0 bases from V and 7 bases from J, the junction contained 6 bases not matched to a gene. The germline V gene encodes CDR1 SGHRS and CDR2 YFSETQ. As DNA, the CDR3 is TGCGCCAGCAGCTTGGAACCTGGACAGGGGGCGAATGAGCAGTTCTTC. It encodes CASSLEPGQGANEQFF.

This clonotype has ten or more counts. This chain uses TRBV4-1 with TRBJ1-6, with D unresolved. Germline assignment: CDR1 MGHRA and CDR2 YSYEKL. V lost 1 base and J 4 bases, leaving 14 bases between the germline ends. The CDR3 consists of 17 residues. The CDR3 sequence is CASSQASGSQYNSPLHF. The CDR3 coding sequence is TGCGCCAGCAGCCAAGCATCGGGTAGCCAATATAATTCACCCCTCCACTTT.

In this sample, this clonotype turned up a few times. CDR3 sequence (DNA): TGTGCCAGCAGTTTACGGCACCTTGGGGAGCAGTACTTC. Translation gives CASSLRHLGEQYF. The chain couples TRBV12-3 or TRBV12-4 to TRBJ2-7; the D is unclear. Trimming shortened V by 2 bases and J by 7 bases, and 12 bases separated the two germline ends. The CDR3 runs 13 residues.

This clonotype has just a few counts. The rearrangement joins TRBV4-2 to TRBJ1-4, with D possibly being TRBD1 (6 bases). V lost 0 bases to trimming and J lost 4 bases, with 12 bases between them. Germline loops: CDR1 LGHNA, CDR2 YNFKEQ. The CDR3 is made up of 16 amino acids. The CDR3 nucleotides read TGTGCCAGCAGCCAAGAAGACAGGCAACTTAATGAAAAACTGTTTTTT. Protein product: CASSQEDRQLNEKLFF.

V gene TRBV24-1 combines with J gene TRBJ1-2, with D tentatively TRBD1 (6 bases). Looked up from germline, CDR1 is KGHDR and CDR2 is SFDVKD. Deletions cut 4 bases from V and 8 bases from J, with 19 bases between. CDR3 length: 15 residues. The CDR3: CATSEGGGDRSGYTF. The CDR3 DNA is TGTGCCACCAGTGAAGGAGGGGGAGACAGGTCGGGCTACACCTTC.

The chain combines TRBV27 with TRBJ2-1, with no clear D. The V end lost 3 bases, the J end lost 5 bases, and 8 bases lay between the germline ends. The germline CDR1 and CDR2 sequences are MNHEY and SMNVEV (reference sequence). CDR3 size: 13 residues. The CDR3: CASSFGANNEQFF. Written as DNA, the CDR3 is TGTGCCAGCAGTTTCGGAGCGAACAATGAGCAGTTCTTC.

The rearrangement joins TRBV30 to TRBJ2-1; the match to TRBD2 covers 12 bases. J was trimmed by 8 bases and V by 2 bases; bases with no gene match: 10. The CDR3 is 16 amino acids. The V gene's germline CDR1 is GTSNPN and CDR2 SVGIG (reference sequence). CDR3 in amino acids: CAWSLWTSGTADEQFF. CDR3 coding DNA: TGTGCCTGGAGTCTCTGGACTAGCGGGACCGCGGATGAGCAGTTCTTC.

This clonotype has a count of ten or more. The CDR3 loop reads CASSFISASTDTQYF. CDR3 nucleotide sequence: TGTGCCAGCAGTTTTATTAGCGCATCCACAGATACGCAGTATTTT. This chain links TRBV28 with TRBJ2-3, with D perhaps TRBD2 (5 bases). The CDR3 spans 15 residues. Germline V CDR1 and CDR2: MDHEN, SYDVKM. V lost 3 bases and J lost 2, with 12 bases in between.

The chain carries TRBV10-2 and TRBJ2-4; 10 bases fit TRBD1. The junction had 5 bases not matched to a gene; V was cut back by 2 bases and J by 7 bases. The CDR3 runs 15 residues. Germline V gene sequence: CDR1 WSHSY, CDR2 SAAADI. The CDR3 DNA reads as TGCGCCAGCAGTGAGACCGGGACAGGGGTTAACATTCAGTACTTC. Translation gives CASSETGTGVNIQYF.

The CDR3 nucleotides read TGCAGTGCTAGAGATTTATCGGGAGTAGCAGATACGCAGTATTTT. Protein product: CSARDLSGVADTQYF. The chain joins TRBV20-1 to TRBJ2-3; D might be TRBD2 (6 bases). The CDR3 totals 15 residues. Germline V gives CDR1 DFQATT, CDR2 SNEGSKA (reference sequence). V lost 0 bases, J lost 4 bases, and 14 bases lay in between.

This clonotype was found a few times. In DNA, the CDR3 is TGTGCCAGTAGTGGACAAATACCTGAAGCTTTCTTT. Its protein is CASSGQIPEAFF. The V gene is TRBV19, the J gene TRBJ1-1; possible D gene TRBD1, 5 bases. The germline V gene has CDR1 LNHDA and CDR2 SQIVND (reference sequence). Between the trimmed V and J ends, which lost 5 bases and 6 bases, there was a span of 10 bases. The CDR3 length is 12 residues.

This clonotype has a count of ten or more. This rearrangement joins TRBV12-3 or TRBV12-4 to TRBJ2-3; 12 bases align to TRBD2. V lost 6 bases and J lost 4; bases outside the gene matches: 5. This CDR3 region has 15 residues. The CDR3 protein is CASRSGTSGPDTQYF. The CDR3 DNA reads as TGTGCCAGCAGATCCGGGACTAGCGGGCCAGATACGCAGTATTTT.

The chain combines TRBV3-1 with TRBJ1-2; possibly TRBD1 for D (6 bases). Germline-derived CDR1 and CDR2 are LGHDT and YNNKEL (reference sequence). The CDR3 totals 15 residues. V lost 1 base, J lost 4 bases, and 13 bases lay in between. DNA of the CDR3: TGTGCCAGCAGCCAAGGGGCGGGGGCAAGCTATGGCTACACCTTC. Protein product: CASSQGAGASYGYTF.